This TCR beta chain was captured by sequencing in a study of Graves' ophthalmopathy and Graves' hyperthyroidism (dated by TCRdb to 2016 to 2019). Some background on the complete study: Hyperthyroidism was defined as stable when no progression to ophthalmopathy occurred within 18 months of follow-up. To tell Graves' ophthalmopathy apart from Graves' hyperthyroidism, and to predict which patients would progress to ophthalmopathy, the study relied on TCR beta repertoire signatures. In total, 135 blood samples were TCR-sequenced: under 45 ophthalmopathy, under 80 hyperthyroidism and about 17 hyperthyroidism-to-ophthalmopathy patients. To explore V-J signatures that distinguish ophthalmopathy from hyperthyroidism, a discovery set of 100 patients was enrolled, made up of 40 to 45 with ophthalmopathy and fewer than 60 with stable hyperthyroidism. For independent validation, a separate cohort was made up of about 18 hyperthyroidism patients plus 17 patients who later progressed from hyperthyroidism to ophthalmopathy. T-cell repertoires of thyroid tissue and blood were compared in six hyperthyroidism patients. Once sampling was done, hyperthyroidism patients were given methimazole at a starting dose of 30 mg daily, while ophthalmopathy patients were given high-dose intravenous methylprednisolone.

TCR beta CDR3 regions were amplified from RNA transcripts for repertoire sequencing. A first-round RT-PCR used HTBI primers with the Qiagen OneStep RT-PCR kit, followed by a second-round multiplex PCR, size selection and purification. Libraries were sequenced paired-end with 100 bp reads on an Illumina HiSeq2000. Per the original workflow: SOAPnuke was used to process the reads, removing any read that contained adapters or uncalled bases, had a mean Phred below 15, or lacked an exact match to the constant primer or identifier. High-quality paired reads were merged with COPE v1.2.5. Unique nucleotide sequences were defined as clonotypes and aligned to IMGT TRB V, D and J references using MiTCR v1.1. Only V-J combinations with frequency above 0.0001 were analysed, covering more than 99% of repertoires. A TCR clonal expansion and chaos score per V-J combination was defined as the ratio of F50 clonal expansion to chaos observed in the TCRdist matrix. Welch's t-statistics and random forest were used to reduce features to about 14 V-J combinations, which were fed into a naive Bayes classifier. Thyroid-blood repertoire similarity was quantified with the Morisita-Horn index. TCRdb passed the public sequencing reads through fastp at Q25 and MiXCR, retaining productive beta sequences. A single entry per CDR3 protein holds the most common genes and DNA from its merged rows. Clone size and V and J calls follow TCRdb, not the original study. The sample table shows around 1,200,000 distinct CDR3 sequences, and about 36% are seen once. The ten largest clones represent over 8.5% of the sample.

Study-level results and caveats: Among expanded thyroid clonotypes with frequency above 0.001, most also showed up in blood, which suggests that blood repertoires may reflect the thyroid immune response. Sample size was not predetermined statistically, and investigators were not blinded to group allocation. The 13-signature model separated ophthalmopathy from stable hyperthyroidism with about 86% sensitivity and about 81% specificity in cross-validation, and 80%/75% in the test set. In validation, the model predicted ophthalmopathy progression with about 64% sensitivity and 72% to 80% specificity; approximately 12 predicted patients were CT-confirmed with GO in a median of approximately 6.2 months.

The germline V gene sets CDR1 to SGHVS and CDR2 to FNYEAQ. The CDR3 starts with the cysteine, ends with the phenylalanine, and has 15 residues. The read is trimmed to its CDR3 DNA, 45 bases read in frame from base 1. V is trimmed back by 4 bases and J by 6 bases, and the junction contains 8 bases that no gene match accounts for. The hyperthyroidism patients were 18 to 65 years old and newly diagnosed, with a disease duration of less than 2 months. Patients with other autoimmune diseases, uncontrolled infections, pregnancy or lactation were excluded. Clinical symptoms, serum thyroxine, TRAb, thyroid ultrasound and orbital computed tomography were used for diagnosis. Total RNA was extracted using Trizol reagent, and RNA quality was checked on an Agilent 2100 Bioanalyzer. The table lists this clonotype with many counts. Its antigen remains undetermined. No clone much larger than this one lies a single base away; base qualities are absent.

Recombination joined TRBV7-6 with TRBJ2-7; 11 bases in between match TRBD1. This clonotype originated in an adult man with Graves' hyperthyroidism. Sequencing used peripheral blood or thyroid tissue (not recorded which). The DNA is TGTGCCAGCAGCTCCCATGGACAGGGGGCTCGCGAGCAGTACTTC. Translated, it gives CASSSHGQGAREQYF.